This T cell receptor (beta chain) was recovered during a study of blood T cell repertoires in COVID-19. V was cut by 0 bases and J by 2 bases, with 5 bases left in between. Germline V gives CDR1 SGDLS, CDR2 YYNGEE. The length of the CDR3 is 13 residues. Method: immunoSEQ multiplex PCR; TCRdb's copy keeps in-frame clones and lacks some. The sample has 90,000 to 150,000 clones, about 85% seen once. Sequenced sample: peripheral blood. This TCR was recovered from a man between 60 and 75 years old with acute or convalescent COVID-19. This chain joins TRBV9 and TRBJ2-5; D is ambiguous. The CDR3 region is CASSVAQQETQYF. CDR3 sequence (DNA): TGTGCCAGCAGCGTAGCGCAGCAAGAGACCCAGTACTTC.